This is a list of T cell receptor beta chains from one sample in a study of T cell repertoires in cytomegalovirus infection. In TCRdb, the reads were re-called with MiXCR into one record per CDR3 protein. The sample lists around 130,000 distinct CDR3 sequences, approximately 9.2% occurring once. The sequencing input was PBMCs. The receptors stem from a human donor in good health (CMV status not recorded). Some clones in this sample may be carry-over from other donors' samples. Both conserved end residues are part of each CDR3. Some rows mark clone size as missing; the rest say once, few, many or name a class of expanded clone.

CDR3 length | J gene | clone size | V gene | CDR3 protein
15 | TRBJ2-3 | many | TRBV6-1 | CASSEVDHSTDTQYF
14 | TRBJ2-5 | NA | TRBV25-1 | CASSESRGVETQYF
16 | TRBJ2-1 | many | TRBV20-1 | CSASAPRGGQRNEQFF
16 | TRBJ1-1 | many | TRBV5-1 | CASSLGIGRWNTEAFF
15 | TRBJ2-3 | few | TRBV11-2 | CASIRGQVSTDTQYF
15 | TRBJ1-1 | many | TRBV6-6 | CASSYGGPKNTEAFF
14 | TRBJ2-2 | few | TRBV20-1 | CSAREGQYTGELFF
13 | TRBJ1-1 | NA | TRBV14 | CASAWGHNTEAFF
15 | TRBJ1-6 | many | TRBV2 | CASTQGQSYNSPLHF
17 | TRBJ1-2 | many | TRBV7-2 | CASSLKTGGLPNYGYTF
19 | TRBJ2-3 | NA | TRBV5-5 | CASSLKGLAGGRGVDTQYF
16 | TRBJ1-4 | many | TRBV7-9 | CASSPRSTDSNEKLFF
15 | TRBJ2-5 | many | TRBV19 | CASSMIGLSWETQYF
13 | TRBJ1-6 | few | TRBV28 | CASGGQNNSPLHF
14 | TRBJ2-5 | few | TRBV5-4 | CASSLGRGGETQYF
16 | TRBJ1-1 | many | TRBV11-2 | CASKTGARDLNTEAFF
17 | TRBJ1-1 | many | TRBV3-1 | CASSHPGTGGRNTEAFF
16 | TRBJ2-7 | many | TRBV24-1 | CATSDPGQGRSYEQYF
15 | TRBJ2-3 | many | TRBV5-4 | CASSLGPSYTDTQYF
13 | TRBJ2-7 | many | TRBV19 | CASSIGPLYEQYF
15 | TRBJ1-2 | NA | TRBV5-6 | CASSLLSGEPNGYTF
14 | TRBJ2-4 | many | TRBV7-2 | CASSLGQGSGIQYF
14 | TRBJ1-2 | few | TRBV28 | CASSMDRGDYGYTF
14 | TRBJ2-7 | many | TRBV4-1 | CASSQTGSDYEQYF
16 | TRBJ2-2 | many | TRBV14 | CASSQDRGRIPGELFF
16 | TRBJ2-5 | many | TRBV28 | CATSPGTGTYQETQYF
18 | TRBJ1-1 | many | TRBV5-1 | CASSLGGGTGQLNTEAFF
13 | TRBJ1-1 | NA | TRBV14 | CASSPGINTEAFF
14 | TRBJ2-7 | NA | TRBV28 | CASSGQGRAYEQYF
14 | TRBJ1-1 | many | TRBV19 | CASSIDSREGTAFF
13 | TRBJ2-5 | many | TRBV7-2 | CASSWNRGETQYF
13 | TRBJ1-2 | few | TRBV5-1 | CASSLDQGSGYTF
14 | TRBJ2-2 | many | TRBV2 | CASSTDRDTGELFF
14 | TRBJ2-1 | few | TRBV29-1 | CSVEPTGSYNEQFF
14 | TRBJ1-5 | few | TRBV12-3/TRBV12-4 | CASRLGQGHQPQHF
17 | TRBJ1-5 | many | TRBV7-8 | CASSLAGRATTNQPQHF
16 | TRBJ1-6 | few | TRBV5-5 | CASSSNRGDYNSPLHF
15 | TRBJ2-7 | many | TRBV28 | CASDSPSQDHYEQYF
13 | TRBJ1-1 | many | TRBV10-3 | CATATGLNTEAFF
12 | TRBJ2-7 | NA | TRBV20-1 | CSASPSRYEQYF
15 | TRBJ1-6 | NA | TRBV5-1 | CASSPLTGGGSPLHF
17 | TRBJ2-2 | many | TRBV7-8 | CASSRTGTSGNAGELFF
13 | TRBJ1-4 | many | TRBV20-1 | CSASRVGEEKLFF
16 | TRBJ2-3 | many | TRBV20-1 | CSAIPPEAGGTDTQYF
14 | TRBJ1-1 | few | TRBV7-9 | CASNVGQVATEAFF
15 | TRBJ2-3 | once | TRBV19 | CASSPAGLAGHTQYF
14 | TRBJ2-7 | NA | TRBV29-1 | CSAGQGDLGIEQYF
15 | TRBJ1-1 | many | TRBV28 | CASSIYRGRGSEAFF
13 | TRBJ1-1 | NA | TRBV4-2 | CASSQDLARRAFF
15 | TRBJ1-5 | NA | TRBV19 | CASTLGDGSNQPQHF
14 | TRBJ1-4 | few | TRBV28 | CASSHREPNEKLFF
16 | TRBJ2-2 | many | TRBV12-3/TRBV12-4 | CASSLRGQGPTGELFF